One T cell receptor beta chain is described in this entry. No antigen is known for it. Base qualities were left out, and no much larger clone turns up one base away. Measured from the cysteine to the phenylalanine, the CDR3 is 12 residues long. Left in the record is the CDR3 DNA by itself, 36 bases read in frame from the first base. CDR1 SGHRS and CDR2 YFSETQ are derived from the germline V gene. Between the V and J ends, shortened by 5 bases and 2 bases respectively, the junction contains 7 bases. The data derive from a study of blood T cell repertoires in COVID-19 (TCRdb year 2020). For the wider study: The collaborator samples originated in the United States, Italy and Spain and spanned the acute and convalescent phases of COVID-19. The repertoires were released in a freely available public database meant as a resource for research on the immune response to SARS-CoV-2. The prospective study material was composed of cDNA or gDNA derived from T cells, B-cell-depleted T cells, or PBMCs. Where available, HLA class I and class II types were obtained from metadata supplied by the sample provider rather than from assay-based typing. The dataset comprised deeply sampled blood TCRbeta repertoires from subjects exposed to, actively infected with, or recovered from COVID-19. A de-identified subject ID, COVID-19 status, age in years and sex were almost always included in the sample metadata. The samples were drawn from two sources: the first 160 participants of the ongoing ImmuneRACE study, and 950 to 1,500 subjects contributed by 6 global collaborators.

Paper-wide results and their limitations: The amount of clinical and demographic metadata varied by source and participant and was provided uncurated.

One collaborating source in Seattle enrolled patients during active infection and followed them longitudinally through the course of disease. Each collaborating institution followed its own protocols to collect whole blood in K2EDTA tubes. Collaborator samples were shipped for TCRbeta analysis as frozen whole blood, isolated PBMCs, or DNA extracted from either sample type. The immunoSEQ Assay, a bias-controlled multiplex PCR, was used to amplify TCRbeta CDR3 regions from genomic DNA. The study's own analysis went as follows. Within the assay, amplification of reference gene primers was used to estimate how many nucleated cells each sample contained. Sequence reads were collapsed and filtered to measure the absolute abundance of every unique TCRbeta CDR3 rearrangement. Productive Simpson clonality was computed per sample as the square root of Simpson's diversity index over productive rearrangements. The clones in this table, taken by TCRdb from immuneACCESS, are in-frame only. Not every clone is retained; where verified, under half of the shortfall comes from an unresolved V gene, and the cause of the rest is unknown. That table is the source of V, J and clone size, and D and trimming were worked out from the DNA. This sample is represented by under 250,000 clones; roughly 86% of them were singletons. Roughly 5.2% of the sample rests with the top ten.

Sample: peripheral blood. The origin of this receptor is a woman of 80 years or more with COVID-19, enrolled during active disease. The sequence links TRBV5-1 to TRBJ1-1, with no confidently assigned D gene. For the CDR3, the sequence is CASRDYNTEAFF. The nucleotide sequence is given as TGCGCCAGCAGGGACTATAACACTGAAGCTTTCTTT.